This T cell receptor (beta chain) was sequenced during a study of molecular identifiers for immune sequencing clone quantification. Using its own MiXCR run on the PCR reads, TCRdb lists one record per CDR3 protein. The repertoire holds roughly 93,000 distinct CDR3 sequences, with 15% to 20% as singletons. On this clonotype: This may be a read error, as it is one base from a much larger clone.

V was clipped by 0 bases and J by 0 bases, with 9 bases between them. Germline loops: CDR1 LGHDT, CDR2 YNNKEL (reference sequence). The length of the CDR3 is 15 residues. The sequenced sample consisted of naive CD8+ T cells from blood, with Jurkat cell RNA spiked in. The subset is: FACS-sorted CD8+CD4-CCR7+CD45RA+ naive T cells. This chain uses TRBV3-1 with TRBJ2-7; no clear D gene. This receptor was obtained from a human donor in good health. Some libraries in this study had Jurkat cell RNA spiked in. DNA for the CDR3: TGTGCCAGCAGCCAAGATGGAGTAGACTCCTACGAGCAGTACTTC. This codes for CASSQDGVDSYEQYF.